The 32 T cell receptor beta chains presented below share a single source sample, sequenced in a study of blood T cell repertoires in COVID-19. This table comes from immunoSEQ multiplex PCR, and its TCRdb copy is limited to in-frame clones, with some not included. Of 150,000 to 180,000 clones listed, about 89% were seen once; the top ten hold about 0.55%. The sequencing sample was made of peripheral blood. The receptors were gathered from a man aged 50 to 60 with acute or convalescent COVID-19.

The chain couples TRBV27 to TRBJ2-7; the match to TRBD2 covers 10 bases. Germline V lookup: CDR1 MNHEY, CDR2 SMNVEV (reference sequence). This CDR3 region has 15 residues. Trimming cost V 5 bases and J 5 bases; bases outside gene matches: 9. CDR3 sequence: CASSDLAGVYNEQYF. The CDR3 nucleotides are TGTGCCAGCAGTGATCTAGCGGGGGTCTACAACGAGCAGTACTTC.

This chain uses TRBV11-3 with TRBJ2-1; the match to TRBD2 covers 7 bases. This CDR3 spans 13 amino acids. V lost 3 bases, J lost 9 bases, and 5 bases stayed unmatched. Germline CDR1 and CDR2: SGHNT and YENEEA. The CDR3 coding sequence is TGTGCCAGCAGCTTCCGGGGCGGGGGTGAGCAGTTCTTC. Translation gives CASSFRGGGEQFF.

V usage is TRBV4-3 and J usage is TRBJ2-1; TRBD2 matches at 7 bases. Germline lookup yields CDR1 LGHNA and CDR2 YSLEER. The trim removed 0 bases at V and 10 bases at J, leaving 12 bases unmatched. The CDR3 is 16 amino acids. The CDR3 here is CASSQEWEGRQLEQFF. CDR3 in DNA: TGCGCCAGCAGCCAAGAGTGGGAGGGCCGACAATTGGAGCAGTTCTTC.

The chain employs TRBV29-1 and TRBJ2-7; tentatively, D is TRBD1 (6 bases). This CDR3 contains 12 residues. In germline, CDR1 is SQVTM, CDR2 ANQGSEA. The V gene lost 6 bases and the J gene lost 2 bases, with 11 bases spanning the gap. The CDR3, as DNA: TGCAGCGTCCTACAGGGTGCCTACGAGCAGTACTTC. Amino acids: CSVLQGAYEQYF.

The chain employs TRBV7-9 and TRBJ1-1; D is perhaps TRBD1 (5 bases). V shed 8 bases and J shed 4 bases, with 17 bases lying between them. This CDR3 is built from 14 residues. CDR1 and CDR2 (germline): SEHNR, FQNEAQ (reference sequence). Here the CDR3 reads CASGQGLRGTEAFF. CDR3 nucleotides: TGTGCCAGCGGGCAGGGACTAAGGGGCACTGAAGCTTTCTTT.

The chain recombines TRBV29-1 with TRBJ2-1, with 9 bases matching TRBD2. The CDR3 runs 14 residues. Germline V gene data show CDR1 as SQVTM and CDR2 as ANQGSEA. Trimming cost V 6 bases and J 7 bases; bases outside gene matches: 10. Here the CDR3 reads CSVVGSGGWNEQFF. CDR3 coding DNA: TGCAGCGTCGTCGGTAGCGGGGGCTGGAATGAGCAGTTCTTC.

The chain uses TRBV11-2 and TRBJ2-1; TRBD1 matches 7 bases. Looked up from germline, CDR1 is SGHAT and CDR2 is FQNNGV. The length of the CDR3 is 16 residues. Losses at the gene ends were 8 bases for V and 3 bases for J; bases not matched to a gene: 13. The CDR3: CASRGGSPSHYNEQFF. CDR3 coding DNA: TGTGCCAGCCGAGGGGGCAGTCCTTCCCACTACAATGAGCAGTTCTTC.

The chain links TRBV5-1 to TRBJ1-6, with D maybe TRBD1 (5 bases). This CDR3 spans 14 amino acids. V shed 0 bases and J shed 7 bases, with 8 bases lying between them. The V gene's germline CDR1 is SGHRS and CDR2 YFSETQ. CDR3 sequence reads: CASSLEGQNSPLHF. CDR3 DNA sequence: TGCGCCAGCAGCTTGGAGGGGCAGAATTCACCCCTCCACTTT.

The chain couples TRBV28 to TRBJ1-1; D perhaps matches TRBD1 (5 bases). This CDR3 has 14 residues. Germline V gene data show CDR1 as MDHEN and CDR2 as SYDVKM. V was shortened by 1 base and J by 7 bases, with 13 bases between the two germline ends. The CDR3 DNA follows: TGTGCCAGCAGTTTATACAGGTTGGGCGTTGAAGCTTTCTTT. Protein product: CASSLYRLGVEAFF.

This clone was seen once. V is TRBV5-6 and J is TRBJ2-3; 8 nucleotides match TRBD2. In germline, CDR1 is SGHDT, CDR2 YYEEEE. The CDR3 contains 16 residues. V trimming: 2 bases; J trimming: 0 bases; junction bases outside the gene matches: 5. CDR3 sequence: CASSFGAGGSTDTQYF. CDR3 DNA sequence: TGTGCCAGCAGCTTTGGGGCGGGGGGCAGCACAGATACGCAGTATTTT. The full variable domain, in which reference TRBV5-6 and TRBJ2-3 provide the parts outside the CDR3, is DAGVTQSPTHLIKTRGQQVTLRCSPKSGHDTVSWYQQALGQGPQFIFQYYEEEERQRGNFPDRFSGHQFPNYSSELNVNALLLGDSALYLCASSFGAGGSTDTQYFGPGTRLTVL.

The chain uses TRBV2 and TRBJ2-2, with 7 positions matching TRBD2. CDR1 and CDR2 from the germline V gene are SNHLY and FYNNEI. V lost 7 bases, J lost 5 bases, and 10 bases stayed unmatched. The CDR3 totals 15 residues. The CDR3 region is CASKKGGSRTGELFF. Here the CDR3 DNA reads TGTGCCAGCAAAAAGGGAGGGAGTCGGACCGGGGAGCTGTTTTTT.

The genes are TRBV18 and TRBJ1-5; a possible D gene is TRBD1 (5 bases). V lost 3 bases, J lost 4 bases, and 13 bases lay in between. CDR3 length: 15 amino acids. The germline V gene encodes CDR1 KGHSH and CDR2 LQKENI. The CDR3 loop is CASSPESGRNQPQHF. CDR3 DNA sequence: TGTGCCAGCTCACCGGAGTCAGGGCGGAATCAGCCCCAGCATTTT.

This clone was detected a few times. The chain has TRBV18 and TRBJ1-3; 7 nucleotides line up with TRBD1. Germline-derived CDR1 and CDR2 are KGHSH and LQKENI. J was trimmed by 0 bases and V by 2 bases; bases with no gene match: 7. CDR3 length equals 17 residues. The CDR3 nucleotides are TGTGCCAGCTCACCATCAGGGGGGTCTAACTCTGGAAACACCATATATTTT. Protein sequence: CASSPSGGSNSGNTIYF. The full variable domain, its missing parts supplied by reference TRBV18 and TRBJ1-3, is NAGVMQNPRHLVRRRGQEARLRCSPMKGHSHVYWYRQLPEEGLKFMVYLQKENIIDESGMPKERFSAEFPKEGPSILRIQQVVRGDSAAYFCASSPSGGSNSGNTIYFGEGSWLTVV.

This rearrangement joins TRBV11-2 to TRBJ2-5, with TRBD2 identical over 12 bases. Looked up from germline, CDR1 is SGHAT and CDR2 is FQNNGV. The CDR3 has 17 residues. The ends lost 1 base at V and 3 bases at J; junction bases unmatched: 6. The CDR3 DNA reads TGTGCCAGCAGCTTAGGGCTAGCGGGAGGGAACGAAGAGACCCAGTACTTC. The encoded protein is CASSLGLAGGNEETQYF.

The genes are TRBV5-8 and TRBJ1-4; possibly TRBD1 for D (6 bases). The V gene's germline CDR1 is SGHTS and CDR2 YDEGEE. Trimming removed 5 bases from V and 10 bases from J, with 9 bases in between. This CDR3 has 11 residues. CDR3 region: CASSPRGKLFF. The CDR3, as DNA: TGTGCCAGCAGTCCCAGGGGAAAACTGTTTTTT.

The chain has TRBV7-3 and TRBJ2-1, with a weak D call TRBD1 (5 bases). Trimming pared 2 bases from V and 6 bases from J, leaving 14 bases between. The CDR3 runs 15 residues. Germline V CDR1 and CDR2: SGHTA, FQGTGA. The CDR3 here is CASSLGPGLSNEQFF. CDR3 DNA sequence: TGTGCCAGCAGCTTAGGGCCAGGGTTGAGCAATGAGCAGTTCTTC.

CDR3: CVRSSQRGYQPQHF. The CDR3 nucleotides are TGTGTCAGAAGCTCACAAAGGGGGTATCAGCCCCAGCATTTT. This chain connects TRBV7-5 to TRBJ1-5; the table's D gene call, TRBD1, was not cross checked with the DNA. TRBV7-5 is a pseudogene. The CDR3 loop spans 14 amino acids.

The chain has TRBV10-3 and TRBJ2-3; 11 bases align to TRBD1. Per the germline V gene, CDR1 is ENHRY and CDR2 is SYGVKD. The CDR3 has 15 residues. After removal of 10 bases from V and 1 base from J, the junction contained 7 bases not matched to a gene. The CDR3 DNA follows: TGTGCCACCTGGGACAGGGGGTTAGGCACAGATACGCAGTATTTT. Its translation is CATWDRGLGTDTQYF.

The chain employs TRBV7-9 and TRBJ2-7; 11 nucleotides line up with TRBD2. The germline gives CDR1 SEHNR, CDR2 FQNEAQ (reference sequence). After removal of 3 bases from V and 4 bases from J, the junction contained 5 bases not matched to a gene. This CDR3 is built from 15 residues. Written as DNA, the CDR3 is TGTGCCAGCAGCTTGACTAGCGGGGTCTATTACGAGCAGTACTTC. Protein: CASSLTSGVYYEQYF.

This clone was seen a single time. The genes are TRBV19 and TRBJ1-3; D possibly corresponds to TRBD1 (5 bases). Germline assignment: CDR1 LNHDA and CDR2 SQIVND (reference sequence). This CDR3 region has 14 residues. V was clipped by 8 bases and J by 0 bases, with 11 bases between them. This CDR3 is CASSRESSGNTIYF. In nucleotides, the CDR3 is TGTGCCAGTTCCAGGGAAAGCTCTGGAAACACCATATATTTT.

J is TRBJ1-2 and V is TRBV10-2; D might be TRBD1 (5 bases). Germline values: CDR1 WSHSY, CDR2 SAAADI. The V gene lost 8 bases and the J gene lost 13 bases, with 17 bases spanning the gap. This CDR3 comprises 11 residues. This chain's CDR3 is CASAGGVTLTF. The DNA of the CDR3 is TGCGCCAGCGCCGGAGGGGTAACTCTCACCTTC.

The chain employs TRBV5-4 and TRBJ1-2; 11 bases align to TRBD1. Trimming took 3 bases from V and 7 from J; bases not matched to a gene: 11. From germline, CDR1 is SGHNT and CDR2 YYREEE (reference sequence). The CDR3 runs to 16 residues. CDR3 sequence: CASSWAGTGGFGGYTF. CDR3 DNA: TGTGCCAGCAGCTGGGCCGGGACAGGGGGTTTTGGTGGCTACACCTTC.

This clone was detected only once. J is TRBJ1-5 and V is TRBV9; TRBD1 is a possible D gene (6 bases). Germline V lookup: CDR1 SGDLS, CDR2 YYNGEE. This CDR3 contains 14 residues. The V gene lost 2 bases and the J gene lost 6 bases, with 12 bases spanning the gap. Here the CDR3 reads CASSVGPGVQPQHF. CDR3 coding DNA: TGTGCCAGCAGCGTTGGCCCAGGGGTTCAGCCCCAGCATTTT.

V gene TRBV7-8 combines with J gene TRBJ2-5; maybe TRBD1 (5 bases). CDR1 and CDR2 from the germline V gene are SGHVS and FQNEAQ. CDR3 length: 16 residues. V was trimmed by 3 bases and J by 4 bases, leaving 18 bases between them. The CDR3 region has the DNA TGTGCCAGCAGCTTTGCTCAAGTCCCTGGGGCAGAGACCCAGTACTTC. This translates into CASSFAQVPGAETQYF. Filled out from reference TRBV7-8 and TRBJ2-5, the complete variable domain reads GAGVSQSPRYKVAKRGQDVALRCDPISGHVSLFWYQQALGQGPEFLTYFQNEAQLDKSGLPSDRFFAERPEGSVSTLKIQRTQQEDSAVYLCASSFAQVPGAETQYFGPGTRLLVL.

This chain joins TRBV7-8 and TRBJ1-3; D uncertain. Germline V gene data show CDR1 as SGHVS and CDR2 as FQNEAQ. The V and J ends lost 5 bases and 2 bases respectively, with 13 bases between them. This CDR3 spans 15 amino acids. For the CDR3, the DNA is TGTGCCAGCAGCCTTGAGGCGCCGGCTGGAAACACCATATATTTT. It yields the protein CASSLEAPAGNTIYF.

The CDR3 loop is CSVETGGTDTQYF. The CDR3 DNA reads TGCAGCGTTGAGACAGGGGGGACAGATACGCAGTATTTT. V and J are TRBV29-1 and TRBJ2-3, with 9 bases that match TRBD1. V trimming: 3 bases; J trimming: 3 bases; junction bases outside the gene matches: 1. CDR3 length: 13 amino acids. Germline lookup yields CDR1 SQVTM and CDR2 ANQGSEA.

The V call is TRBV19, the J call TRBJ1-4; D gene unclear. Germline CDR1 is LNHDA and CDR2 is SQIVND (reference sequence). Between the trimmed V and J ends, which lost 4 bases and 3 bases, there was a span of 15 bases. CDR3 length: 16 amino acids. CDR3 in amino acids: CASSNGRRRSNEKLFF. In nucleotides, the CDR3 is TGTGCCAGTAGTAACGGGAGACGGAGGTCTAATGAAAAACTGTTTTTT. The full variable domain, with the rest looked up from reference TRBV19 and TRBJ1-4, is DGGITQSPKYLFRKEGQNVTLSCEQNLNHDAMYWYRQDPGQGLRLIYYSQIVNDFQKGDIAEGYSVSREKKESFPLTVTSAQKNPTAFYLCASSNGRRRSNEKLFFGSGTQLSVL.

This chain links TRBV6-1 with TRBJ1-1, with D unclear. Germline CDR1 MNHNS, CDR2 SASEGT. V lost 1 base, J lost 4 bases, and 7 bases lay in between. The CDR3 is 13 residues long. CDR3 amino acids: CASSEVRVTEAFF. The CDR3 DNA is TGTGCCAGCAGTGAAGTCCGGGTCACTGAAGCTTTCTTT.

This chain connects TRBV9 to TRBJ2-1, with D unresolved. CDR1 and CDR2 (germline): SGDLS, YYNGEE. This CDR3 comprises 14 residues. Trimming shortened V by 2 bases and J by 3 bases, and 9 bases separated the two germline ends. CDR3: CASSVAVGYNEQFF. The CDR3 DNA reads TGTGCCAGCAGCGTGGCGGTTGGCTACAATGAGCAGTTCTTC.

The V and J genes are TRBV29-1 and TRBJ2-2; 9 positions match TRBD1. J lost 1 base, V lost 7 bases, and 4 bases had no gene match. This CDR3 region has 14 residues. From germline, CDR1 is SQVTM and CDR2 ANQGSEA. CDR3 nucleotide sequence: TGCAGCGCTCCGGGACAGGGGAACACCGGGGAGCTGTTTTTT. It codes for CSAPGQGNTGELFF.

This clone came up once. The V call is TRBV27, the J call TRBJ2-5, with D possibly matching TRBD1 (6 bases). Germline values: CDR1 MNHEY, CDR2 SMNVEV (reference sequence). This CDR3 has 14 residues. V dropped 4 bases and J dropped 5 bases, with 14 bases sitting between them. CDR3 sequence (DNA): TGTGCCAGCAGTTCGACAGGTTTGGGGGAGACCCAGTACTTC. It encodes CASSSTGLGETQYF.

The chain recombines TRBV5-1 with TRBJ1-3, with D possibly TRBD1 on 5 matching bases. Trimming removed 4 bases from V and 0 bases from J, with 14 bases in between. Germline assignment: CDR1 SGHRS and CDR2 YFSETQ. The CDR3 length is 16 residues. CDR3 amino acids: CASSAQGLSSGNTIYF. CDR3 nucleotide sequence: TGCGCCAGCAGCGCGCAGGGACTAAGCTCTGGAAACACCATATATTTT.